A single sample is the source of the 18 T cell receptor beta chains below, sequenced in a study of sequential checkpoint blockade in melanoma. Treatment reported: randomized to nivolumab then ipilimumab (arm A) or the reverse (arm B). The data were produced by immunoSEQ multiplex PCR, yet TCRdb's version contains in-frame clones alone and is incomplete. The table includes some 9,200 clones, roughly 20% detected once. The specimen was tumor tissue (inferred from file names), collected from a patient given nivolumab and ipilimumab in sequence. The receptor source for this set is a human donor with melanoma.

The chain links TRBV5-1 to TRBJ2-3, with TRBD2 matching 9 bases. Germline V gives CDR1 SGHRS, CDR2 YFSETQ. This CDR3 has 16 residues. V lost 0 bases and J lost 5; bases outside the gene matches: 7. CDR3 in DNA: TGCGCCAGCAGCTTGGAGGCTAGCGGGGACAAAGATACGCAGTATTTT. Translated, it gives CASSLEASGDKDTQYF.

The V gene is TRBV6-8, the J gene TRBJ1-5; no definite D call. This CDR3 is 14 amino acids long. Germline lookup yields CDR1 MNHGY and CDR2 SAAAGT. V lost 5 bases, J lost 4 bases, and 12 bases lay in between. CDR3 amino acids: CASSDLGLNQPQHF. CDR3 DNA: TGTGCCAGCAGTGATTTGGGTCTTAATCAGCCCCAGCATTTT.

The chain recombines TRBV11-3 with TRBJ1-4; D is unclear. The CDR3 is 14 residues long. CDR1 and CDR2 (germline): SGHNT, YENEEA. V was trimmed by 7 bases and J by 4 bases, leaving 13 bases between them. CDR3 protein: CASTHAWGNEKLFF. DNA for the CDR3: TGTGCCAGCACTCATGCCTGGGGTAATGAAAAACTGTTTTTT.

This clone is labeled as medium-sized. The chain has TRBV11-3 and TRBJ2-5, with 7 bases fitting TRBD1. CDR1 is SGHNT and CDR2 is YENEEA in the germline V gene. V trimming: 5 bases; J trimming: 3 bases; junction bases outside the gene matches: 9. CDR3 length: 15 residues. CDR3 protein: CASSPRQGAKETQYF. The DNA of the CDR3 is TGTGCCAGCAGCCCCAGACAGGGCGCGAAAGAGACCCAGTACTTC.

V and J are TRBV19 and TRBJ2-7; D gene uncertain. CDR1 is LNHDA and CDR2 is SQIVND in the germline V gene (reference sequence). Between the trimmed V and J ends, which lost 2 bases and 2 bases, there was a span of 7 bases. The CDR3 totals 13 residues. The DNA for the CDR3 is TGTGCCAGTAGTATAACTGCCGCCTACGAGCAGTACTTC. As protein: CASSITAAYEQYF.

This clone appeared a few times. The chain recombines TRBV6-8 with TRBJ1-2; 7 bases align to TRBD1. Germline CDR1 MNHGY, CDR2 SAAAGT. V gave up 6 bases and J gave up 7 bases; unmatched junction bases: 17. This CDR3 region has 16 residues. Here the CDR3 reads CASRNPDYDRDGGYTF. The CDR3 DNA reads as TGTGCCAGCAGGAATCCTGATTACGACAGGGACGGTGGCTACACCTTC.

The CDR3 DNA is TGTGCCAGCAGTCCGGACAGGAGAGGTCAGCCCCAGCATTTT. Protein: CASSPDRRGQPQHF. This sequence joins TRBV6-8 and TRBJ1-5, with 7 nucleotides matching TRBD1. From germline, CDR1 is MNHGY and CDR2 SAAAGT. The CDR3 has 14 amino acids. With 5 bases clipped from V and 6 bases from J, the junction kept 7 bases outside the gene matches.

In this sample, this clone turned up a few times. This rearrangement joins TRBV11-3 to TRBJ2-1; 11 nucleotides match TRBD2. V was pared by 1 base and J by 9 bases, with 5 bases of the junction left unmatched. Germline CDR1 reads SGHNT; CDR2 reads YENEEA. This CDR3 contains 15 residues. CDR3 in amino acids: CASSLVRLAGIEQFF. CDR3 in DNA: TGTGCCAGCAGCTTAGTTCGACTAGCGGGGATTGAGCAGTTCTTC.

V gene TRBV12-5 combines with J gene TRBJ1-1, with a weak D call TRBD1 (6 bases). The germline V gene has CDR1 LGHNT and CDR2 FRNRAP. This CDR3 has 16 residues. The chain's CDR3 is CASKRDAGGGGTEAFF. CDR3 sequence (DNA): TGTGCCAGTAAGCGAGACGCCGGGGGAGGGGGAACTGAAGCTTTCTTT. Looking up the rest from reference TRBV12-5 and TRBJ1-1 gives the full variable domain: DARVTQTPRHKVTEMGQEVTMRCQPILGHNTVFWYRQTMMQGLELLAYFRNRAPLDDSGMPKDRFSAEMPDATLATLKIQPSEPRDSAVYFCASKRDAGGGGTEAFFGQGTRLTVV.

This clone was observed at least ten times. The chain recombines TRBV11-3 with TRBJ2-3; D not resolved. Per the germline V gene, CDR1 is SGHNT and CDR2 is YENEEA. Deletions cut 5 bases from V and 0 bases from J, with 12 bases between. The CDR3 has 15 residues. This CDR3 is CASSPGYLSTDTQYF. CDR3 DNA: TGTGCCAGCAGCCCCGGCTACCTTAGCACAGATACGCAGTATTTT.

This clone was observed a few times. The chain has TRBV11-3 and TRBJ1-3; D is unresolved. Germline values: CDR1 SGHNT, CDR2 YENEEA. V lost 3 bases and J lost 0, with 15 bases in between. The CDR3 runs to 17 residues. The chain's CDR3 is CASSFFSGVSSGNTIYF. In nucleotides, the CDR3 is TGTGCCAGCAGCTTTTTTAGTGGGGTGAGCTCTGGAAACACCATATATTTT.

This chain uses TRBV9 with TRBJ2-2; possible D gene TRBD1, 6 bases. V lost 3 bases, J lost 0 bases, and 12 bases lay in between. The CDR3 spans 16 residues. The germline V gene has CDR1 SGDLS and CDR2 YYNGEE. The DNA for the CDR3 is TGTGCCAGCAGCGCCGCAGGGGCCGCGAACACCGGGGAGCTGTTTTTT. Protein sequence: CASSAAGAANTGELFF. Full variable domain (outside the CDR3, taken from reference TRBV9 and TRBJ2-2): DSGVTQTPKHLITATGQRVTLRCSPRSGDLSVYWYQQSLDQGLQFLIQYYNGEERAKGNILERFSAQQFPDLHSELNLSSLELGDSALYFCASSAAGAANTGELFFGEGSRLTVL.

The chain joins TRBV18 to TRBJ2-7; no reliable D call. The germline V gene encodes CDR1 KGHSH and CDR2 LQKENI. Trimming took 3 bases from V and 5 from J, leaving 14 bases between them. The CDR3 totals 14 residues. Here the CDR3 DNA reads TGTGCCAGCTCACCCCCAGTCGAGGTTAACGAGCAGTACTTC. This sequence encodes CASSPPVEVNEQYF.

Only a few counts were recorded for this clone. The chain couples TRBV11-3 to TRBJ2-6; D is undetermined. With 3 bases removed from V and 2 bases from J, the gap between germline ends came to 5 bases. The CDR3 consists of 14 residues. In germline, CDR1 is SGHNT, CDR2 YENEEA. CDR3 nucleotide sequence: TGTGCCAGCAGCTTCAGCACTGGGGCCAACGTCCTGACTTTC. Its translation: CASSFSTGANVLTF. Using reference TRBV11-3 and TRBJ2-6 for the parts outside the CDR3, the full variable domain is EAGVVQSPRYKIIEKKQPVAFWCNPISGHNTLYWYLQNLGQGPELLIRYENEEAVDDSQLPKDRFSAERLKGVDSTLKIQPAELGDSAVYLCASSFSTGANVLTFGAGSRLTVL.

The CDR3 protein is CASSLAPGFSYEQYF. The CDR3 DNA reads TGCGCCAGCAGCTTGGCCCCAGGGTTCTCCTACGAGCAGTACTTC. The chain couples TRBV5-1 to TRBJ2-7, with a tentative D call TRBD1 (5 bases). The CDR3 totals 15 residues. Trimming left V 0 bases short and J 0 bases short, with 10 bases between. Germline CDR1 reads SGHRS; CDR2 reads YFSETQ.

This chain links TRBV19 with TRBJ1-5; D might be TRBD1 (6 bases). CDR3 length: 15 residues. Germline lookup yields CDR1 LNHDA and CDR2 SQIVND (reference sequence). V gave up 5 bases and J gave up 0 bases, with 11 bases separating them. DNA of the CDR3: TGTGCCAGTAGTCCCTCAGGGGATAGCAATCAGCCCCAGCATTTT. Protein product: CASSPSGDSNQPQHF.

V usage is TRBV18 and J usage is TRBJ2-3, with TRBD1 matching 7 bases. Germline V gene lookup returns CDR1 KGHSH and CDR2 LQKENI. This CDR3 region has 15 residues. The V gene end was trimmed by 3 bases and the J gene end by 0 bases; junction bases not matched to a gene: 3. CDR3 sequence (DNA): TGTGCCAGCTCACCTTGGGACAGTAGCACAGATACGCAGTATTTT. Translating gives CASSPWDSSTDTQYF.

V usage is TRBV5-1 and J usage is TRBJ1-3; weak D call: TRBD1 (6 bases). CDR1 is SGHRS and CDR2 is YFSETQ in the germline V gene. With 1 base removed from V and 9 bases from J, the gap between germline ends came to 14 bases. The CDR3 extends over 14 amino acids. The CDR3 here is CASSLRDTGSTIYF. In DNA form, the CDR3 reads TGCGCCAGCAGCTTGCGGGACACGGGCAGCACCATATATTTT.